Here is one T cell receptor beta chain with its context. The antigen remains unidentified. The data derive from a study of T cell responses to AZD1222 COVID-19 vaccine. Overall study findings and caveats: Spike-specific TCR breadth and depth went up after people got two AZD1222 doses.

Profiled with immunoSEQ multiplex PCR; TCRdb holds only in-frame clones, not every one. Of about 150,000 clones listed, more than 85% are singletons. The V gene's germline CDR1 is SGHNT and CDR2 YYREEE (reference sequence). Trimming stripped 4 bases from V and 9 bases from J, with 8 bases between. The CDR3 extends over 12 amino acids. The chain is built from TRBV5-4 and TRBJ1-6; D is undetermined. This material consisted of peripheral blood, taken on day 0 of AZD1222 vaccination. This TCR was recovered from an adult in good health. For the CDR3, the DNA is TGTGCCAGCAGCCGCCCGGGTTCACCCCTCCACTTT. Protein: CASSRPGSPLHF.